This TCR beta chain was found in a study of spatial heterogeneity in lung cancer. TCRdb fed the 5' RACE reads into MiXCR, producing one record per CDR3 protein. The sample yields 30,000 to 45,000 distinct CDR3 sequences, 6% to 8% seen once. This clonotype came up many times. The V gene's germline CDR1 is SQVTM and CDR2 ANQGSEA. Losses at the gene ends were 4 bases for V and 4 bases for J; bases not matched to a gene: 7. This CDR3 is built from 14 residues. Time point described: sample taken at primary tumor resection. J is TRBJ1-5 and V is TRBV29-1, with TRBD1 matching over 7 bases. This sequence was found in a male donor with early-stage non-small cell lung cancer. The material sequenced was PBMCs, taken at surgery. The CDR3 nucleotides read TGCAGCGTTGGCGCAGGGGGAACGAATCAGCCCCAGCATTTT. It codes for CSVGAGGTNQPQHF.